This T cell receptor (beta chain) originates from a study of T cell repertoires in cytomegalovirus infection (dated by TCRdb to between 2019 and 2020). As for the study more broadly: Donor HLA type was relevant to the analysis, as public TCR beta signatures indicated carriage of CMV infection together with the matching HLA type.

Regarding this clonotype: The target of this receptor is not known. No base quality information exists; no much larger clone differs at one position.

Reading from cysteine to phenylalanine, the CDR3 counts 18 amino acids. Only the CDR3 region is kept as DNA, spanning 54 bases read in frame from base 1. The germline V and J ends show losses of 2 bases and 0 bases respectively, and no gene match explains 12 bases of the junction. Taken from the germline V gene (reference sequence), the CDR1 and CDR2 loops are MNHNY and SVGAGI. The full study reports these points: In the ex vivo response, HLA-C-restricted CMV-specific TCR beta clonotypes were dominant, and in two of eight donors the single most frequent clonotype came from this HLA-C-restricted group. In both this cohort and an independent cohort of approximately 350 donors, the cumulative frequency of public TCR beta family members distinguished carriers of CMV infection plus the relevant HLA type.

The instrument was an Illumina HiSeq 1500. Using fastp trimming at Q25 and MiXCR clonotype assembly, TCRdb reanalyzed the public sequencing data and kept in-frame beta chains. Rows with a matching CDR3 protein are joined into one entry that keeps the most common DNA and genes. This sample gives over 150,000 distinct CDR3 sequences in total; roughly 17% of them show up just once. Of the sample, 25% falls within the top ten clones. The TCR was taken from a human donor in good health (CMV status not recorded). Some clones in this sample may be carry-over from other donors' samples. The sequence joins TRBV6-6 to TRBJ2-7, with 8 bases aligning to TRBD1. Sequenced sample: CD8+ T cells from PBMCs. Read as DNA, the sequence is TGTGCCAGCAGTTACACCCACATAGGACAGGGAAGCTCCTACGAGCAGTACTTC. The encoded protein is CASSYTHIGQGSSYEQYF.